Below are 21 T cell receptor beta chains sequenced from a single sample in a study of blood T cell repertoires in COVID-19. This table comes from immunoSEQ multiplex PCR, and its TCRdb copy is limited to in-frame clones, with some not included. Among 150,000 to 200,000 clones, roughly 87% were seen once, and the ten largest hold less than 5.5%. Source material: peripheral blood. The receptors were gathered from a human donor in a cohort sampled during active COVID-19.

The chain couples TRBV19 to TRBJ1-6; 9 nucleotides match TRBD1. CDR1 is LNHDA and CDR2 is SQIVND in the germline V gene (reference sequence). Unmatched junction bases numbered 6, after V lost 3 bases and J lost 6 bases. This CDR3 region has 16 residues. This chain's CDR3 is CASSMEQGAINSPLHF. The CDR3 DNA reads as TGTGCCAGTAGTATGGAACAGGGGGCTATTAATTCACCCCTCCACTTT.

The V and J genes are TRBV6-6 and TRBJ2-1; 8 nucleotides align to TRBD2. The V gene end was trimmed by 7 bases and the J gene end by 7 bases; junction bases not matched to a gene: 9. The CDR3 is made up of 14 amino acids. From germline, CDR1 is MNHNY and CDR2 SVGAGI (reference sequence). The CDR3 bases are TGTGCCAGCATAGACGGGGGGGCCGGTAATGAGCAGTTCTTC. Translation: CASIDGGAGNEQFF.

The rearrangement uses TRBV14 and TRBJ2-7, with 7 bases lining up with TRBD2. The CDR3 covers 15 residues. Germline V gene lookup returns CDR1 SGHDN and CDR2 FVKESK. With 0 bases clipped from V and 5 bases from J, the junction kept 7 bases outside the gene matches. CDR3 in DNA: TGTGCCAGCAGCCAAGATCTGGGAGGGGTAGACGAGCAGTACTTC. Its translation: CASSQDLGGVDEQYF.

The CDR3 DNA sequence: TGTGCCAGTAGTGAGGGACTAGCGGAACTTAGGAGGGAGACCCAGTACTTC. It codes for CASSEGLAELRRETQYF. The chain couples TRBV19 to TRBJ2-5; TRBD2 aligns across 11 bases. The CDR3 contains 17 residues. With 5 bases clipped from V and 5 bases from J, the junction kept 13 bases outside the gene matches. Germline-derived CDR1 and CDR2 are LNHDA and SQIVND (reference sequence).

CDR3 in amino acids: CASSLGTSANEQFF. The CDR3 coding sequence is TGCGCCAGCAGCCTAGGGACTAGCGCAAATGAGCAGTTCTTC. The chain employs TRBV5-1 and TRBJ2-1; 10 bases map to TRBD2. V was clipped by 4 bases and J by 7 bases; unmatched bases: 5. This CDR3 is 14 amino acids long. The germline V gene encodes CDR1 SGHRS and CDR2 YFSETQ.

The chain's CDR3 is CASSPQTGAADTQYF. Here the CDR3 DNA reads TGTGCCAGCAGCCCGCAGACAGGGGCGGCAGATACGCAGTATTTT. The V gene is TRBV9, the J gene TRBJ2-3, with 8 bases lining up with TRBD1. V was clipped by 4 bases and J by 4 bases; unmatched bases: 8. The CDR3 is 15 amino acids. The germline CDR1 and CDR2 sequences are SGDLS and YYNGEE.

CDR3 coding DNA: TGCGCCAGCAGCTTGGAGGGGGCCCCCATGAACACTGAAGCTTTCTTT. Its translation: CASSLEGAPMNTEAFF. The chain combines TRBV5-1 with TRBJ1-1; 7 bases match TRBD1. CDR1 SGHRS and CDR2 YFSETQ come from the germline V gene. This CDR3 has 16 residues. V lost 0 bases to trimming and J lost 0 bases; unmatched junction nucleotides: 5.

About this clone itself: An end of the junction differs from the germline gene, which may be a read error. The chain has TRBV7-9 and TRBJ2-3; TRBD2 matches at 9 bases. CDR3 length: 15 residues. In germline, CDR1 is SEHNR, CDR2 FQNEAQ (reference sequence). CDR3 sequence (DNA): TGTGCCAGCAGCGTAGCGGGAGAGGTTTCAGATACGCAGTATTTT. This gives the protein CASSVAGEVSDTQYF.

The chain is built from TRBV6-5 and TRBJ2-3, with 10 bases identical to TRBD2. J lost 4 bases, V lost 8 bases, and 6 bases had no gene match. Germline CDR1 MNHEY, CDR2 SVGAGI. The CDR3 is 14 residues long. The DNA for the CDR3 is TGTGCCAGCTTACTAGCGGGGTTGGCAGATACGCAGTATTTT. This encodes CASLLAGLADTQYF.

CDR3 sequence reads: CASRAGAWPRQYF. CDR3 DNA sequence: TGTGCCAGCAGGGCGGGGGCCTGGCCGAGGCAGTACTTC. The V and J genes are TRBV6-5 and TRBJ2-7; D perhaps matches TRBD2 (7 bases). This CDR3 comprises 13 residues. V lost 6 bases, J lost 9 bases, and 18 bases lay in between. Germline CDR1 is MNHEY and CDR2 is SVGAGI.

The V call is TRBV5-4, the J call TRBJ2-3; tentative D call: TRBD1 (5 bases). Germline V gene sequence: CDR1 SGHNT, CDR2 YYREEE (reference sequence). The CDR3 runs 14 residues. V lost 0 bases to trimming and J lost 1 base, with 6 bases between them. The DNA of the CDR3 is TGTGCCAGCAGCTTGGAAGGGGGCACAGATACGCAGTATTTT. Translated, it gives CASSLEGGTDTQYF.

The chain couples TRBV28 to TRBJ1-1; possibly TRBD1 for D (6 bases). The CDR3 totals 12 residues. The germline V gene encodes CDR1 MDHEN and CDR2 SYDVKM. The V gene lost 8 bases and the J gene lost 1 base, with 8 bases spanning the gap. The CDR3, as DNA: TGTGCCAGCGACAGGCAGAACACTGAAGCTTTCTTT. The encoded protein is CASDRQNTEAFF.

This clone appeared a few times. V and J are TRBV23-1 and TRBJ2-7; D uncertain. TRBV23-1 is an ORF, with its function uncertain. V dropped 8 bases and J dropped 4 bases, with 15 bases sitting between them. There are 13 residues in the CDR3. This CDR3 reads CASQSELYYEQYF. CDR3 DNA: TGCGCCAGCCAGTCGGAGTTGTATTACGAGCAGTACTTC.

This chain uses TRBV5-1 with TRBJ1-2; D remains ambiguous. CDR1 SGHRS and CDR2 YFSETQ come from the germline V gene. The CDR3 runs 13 residues. Trimming took off 0 bases at V and 1 base at J, with 4 bases between the two ends. The DNA of the CDR3 is TGCGCCAGCAGCTTGGACAGTAACTATGGCTACACCTTC. As protein: CASSLDSNYGYTF.

The CDR3 sequence is CASSGWDNYSYEQYF. CDR3 coding DNA: TGTGCCAGCAGTGGGTGGGACAACTACTCCTACGAGCAGTACTTC. The chain is built from TRBV2 and TRBJ2-7, with D possibly matching TRBD1 (6 bases). V shed 4 bases and J shed 0 bases, with 13 bases lying between them. Per germline, CDR1 SNHLY and CDR2 FYNNEI. The CDR3 spans 15 residues.

The genes are TRBV5-1 and TRBJ1-2, with 7 bases matching TRBD1. The CDR3 contains 13 residues. V shed 4 bases and J 6 bases; nucleotides not matched to a gene: 6. CDR1 SGHRS and CDR2 YFSETQ come from the germline V gene. As DNA, the CDR3 is TGCGCCAGCAGCACCGAGACAGGGAATGGCTACACCTTC. Translation: CASSTETGNGYTF.

In regard to this clone: One junction end does not reproduce the germline sequence, and a read error may be involved. V gene TRBV14 combines with J gene TRBJ1-2; 8 bases map to TRBD1. The CDR3 is 14 amino acids. Germline CDR1 and CDR2: SGHDN and FVKESK. CDR3 protein: CASSQDLWGDRLYF. As DNA, the CDR3 is TGTGCCAGCAGCCAAGATTTGTGGGGGGACAGGCTTTACTTC.

This clone was counted a few times. The J gene is TRBJ2-7, the V gene TRBV5-1; 8 bases agree with TRBD2. Trimming removed 4 bases from V and 5 bases from J; junction bases left unmatched: 11. CDR1 is SGHRS and CDR2 is YFSETQ in the germline V gene. The CDR3 consists of 15 residues. The CDR3 spells CASSKTGGPSDEQYF. DNA for the CDR3: TGCGCCAGCAGCAAAACGGGAGGGCCGTCCGACGAGCAGTACTTC.

V is TRBV5-6 and J is TRBJ2-5; 13 nucleotides line up with TRBD2. Losses at the gene ends were 0 bases for V and 2 bases for J; bases not matched to a gene: 1. Germline V CDR1 and CDR2: SGHDT, YYEEEE. CDR3 length: 16 residues. The CDR3 region is CASSLVGLAGQETQYF. The CDR3 nucleotides read TGTGCCAGCAGCTTGGTGGGACTAGCGGGACAAGAGACCCAGTACTTC. Looking up the rest from reference TRBV5-6 and TRBJ2-5 gives the full variable domain: DAGVTQSPTHLIKTRGQQVTLRCSPKSGHDTVSWYQQALGQGPQFIFQYYEEEERQRGNFPDRFSGHQFPNYSSELNVNALLLGDSALYLCASSLVGLAGQETQYFGPGTRLLVL.

The V gene is TRBV5-1, the J gene TRBJ2-7; 7 nucleotides align to TRBD1. The junction had 14 bases not matched to a gene; V was cut back by 1 base and J by 4 bases. The CDR3 is 17 residues long. CDR1 is SGHRS and CDR2 is YFSETQ in the germline V gene. The CDR3 is CASSLRGTGAPPYEQYF. As DNA, the CDR3 is TGCGCCAGCAGCTTGCGGGGAACAGGGGCCCCCCCTTACGAGCAGTACTTC. The complete variable domain, with remaining parts taken from reference TRBV5-1 and TRBJ2-7, reads KAGVTQTPRYLIKTRGQQVTLSCSPISGHRSVSWYQQTPGQGLQFLFEYFSETQRNKGNFPGRFSGRQFSNSRSEMNVSTLELGDSALYLCASSLRGTGAPPYEQYFGPGTRLTVT.

The rearrangement joins TRBV25-1 to TRBJ1-2, with 9 bases lining up with TRBD1. The CDR3 is 14 amino acids. V lost 4 bases to trimming and J lost 5 bases; unmatched junction nucleotides: 5. The germline V gene encodes CDR1 MGHDK and CDR2 SYGVNS. The DNA of the CDR3 is TGTGCCAGCAGTGGGTTAGGACAGGGGTATGGCTACACCTTC. Its protein product is CASSGLGQGYGYTF.